This T cell receptor beta chain was captured by sequencing in a study of shared clonotypes between healthy human individuals. Findings and caveats of the study: Larger estimated richness was generally seen in naive subsets than in memory subsets.

For this clone: The antigen is unknown. Other DNA sequences from this sample encode an identical CDR3 as well.

Unmatched junction bases numbered 3, after V lost 0 bases and J lost 4 bases. This CDR3 region has 15 residues. Germline V gene sequence: CDR1 MNHEY, CDR2 SVGAGI. Some clones are missing from TCRdb's copy, which holds only in-frame ones; the method was immunoSEQ multiplex PCR. This table holds about 1.5 million clones, about 98% found once. The receptor was derived from a man aged 25 to 40 in good health. The sequenced material came from naive CD4+ T cells sorted from blood. Sample subset: CD45RA+ positively selected. The V and J genes are TRBV6-5 and TRBJ1-2, with 9 bases aligning to TRBD1. Here the CDR3 DNA reads TGTGCCAGCAGTTACTCACCGACAGGGGGCTATGGCTACACCTTC. Protein product: CASSYSPTGGYGYTF.